The rows below give T cell receptor beta chains drawn from one sample of a study of blood T cell repertoires in COVID-19. TCRdb's copy holds only in-frame clones and misses some; the assay was immunoSEQ multiplex PCR. This table has tens of thousands of clones, about nine tenths appearing once. The material sequenced was peripheral blood. These receptor sequences come from a man aged 30 to 45 with acute or convalescent COVID-19. Each CDR3 is given with its conserved first and last residue. The order of the fields is clone size, V gene, D gene, J gene, CDR3 DNA, CDR3 protein. The D gene is left open where the match is weak. Clone sizes are given selectively: once, few, many, or a class where the clone is expanded.

size: -
V: TRBV7-2
D: -
J: TRBJ2-7
DNA: TGTGCCAGCAGCTTAAGGCTGGGAGGCGAGCAGTACTTC
CDR3: CASSLRLGGEQYF

size: -
V: TRBV9
D: TRBD2
J: TRBJ2-5
DNA: TGTGCCAGCAGCGTAGCTGGGGGGGGTTCGGAGACCCAGTACTTC
CDR3: CASSVAGGGSETQYF

size: -
V: TRBV30
D: -
J: TRBJ1-2
DNA: TGTGCCTGGAGCATCCATGGGGCGCAGGAAGGCTACACCTTC
CDR3: CAWSIHGAQEGYTF

size: once
V: TRBV6-2/TRBV6-3
D: -
J: TRBJ1-1
DNA: TGTGCCAGCAGTTACTCAAGCCAACGGAACACTGAAGCTTTCTTT
CDR3: CASSYSSQRNTEAFF

size: -
V: TRBV9
D: -
J: TRBJ1-1
DNA: TGTGCCAGCAGCGTGGGACTGGGGGGGAACACTGAAGCTTTCTTT
CDR3: CASSVGLGGNTEAFF

size: -
V: TRBV18
D: -
J: TRBJ1-5
DNA: TGTGCCAGCTCACCGGGACTTAACCCCAATCAGCCCCAGCATTTT
CDR3: CASSPGLNPNQPQHF

size: -
V: TRBV25-1
D: -
J: TRBJ1-4
DNA: TGTGCCAGCAGTGTAAGCACAGGGACAACTAATGAAAAACTGTTTTTT
CDR3: CASSVSTGTTNEKLFF

size: -
V: TRBV13
D: -
J: TRBJ1-2
DNA: TGTGCCAGCACCCTTGAGCGGAGGGGCTATGGCTACACCTTC
CDR3: CASTLERRGYGYTF

size: -
V: TRBV30
D: TRBD2
J: TRBJ2-2
DNA: TGTGCCTGGAGTCCCCCCGGGACTAGCGGGAGTAGGTTGAACACCGGGGAGCTGTTTTTT
CDR3: CAWSPPGTSGSRLNTGELFF

size: -
V: TRBV11-2
D: TRBD2
J: TRBJ2-7
DNA: TGTGCCAGCAGCTTTTCACTGGGACTAGCGGGAAGCTCCTACGAGCAGTACTTC
CDR3: CASSFSLGLAGSSYEQYF

size: -
V: TRBV5-4
D: TRBD1
J: TRBJ2-5
DNA: TGTGCCAGCAGCTCACCCCCGGACAGGGGGCAAGAGACCCAGTACTTC
CDR3: CASSSPPDRGQETQYF

size: -
V: TRBV10-3
D: -
J: TRBJ2-2
DNA: TGTGCCATCAGTGAGGGACAGTCGCGGACCGGGGAGCTGTTTTTT
CDR3: CAISEGQSRTGELFF

size: once
V: TRBV5-1
D: TRBD2
J: TRBJ2-2
DNA: TGCGCCAGCAGCCTACCGACTAGCGGGAGCCCCGGGGAGCTGTTTTTT
CDR3: CASSLPTSGSPGELFF

size: once
V: TRBV3-1/TRBV3-2
D: TRBD1
J: TRBJ1-2
DNA: TGTGCCAGCAGCCTCGTGGGGACAGGGAACTATGGCTACACCTTC
CDR3: CASSLVGTGNYGYTF

size: few
V: TRBV5-4
D: -
J: TRBJ2-1
DNA: TGTGCCAGCAGGGCGGGACTTCCCTCCTACAATGAGCAGTTCTTC
CDR3: CASRAGLPSYNEQFF

size: few
V: TRBV4-2
D: -
J: TRBJ1-6
DNA: TGTGCCAGCAGCCAAGTGTGGGGGGAAGATAATTCACCCCTCCACTTT
CDR3: CASSQVWGEDNSPLHF

size: -
V: TRBV28
D: -
J: TRBJ1-4
DNA: TGTGCCAGCAGTTCTTTCTCGGGGGGCGTGGGATTGGAAAAACTGTTTTTT
CDR3: CASSSFSGGVGLEKLFF

size: -
V: TRBV18
D: -
J: TRBJ1-2
DNA: TGTGCCAGCTCACAGACAGCTAGGTCTAACTATGGCTACACCTTC
CDR3: CASSQTARSNYGYTF

size: -
V: TRBV27
D: TRBD1
J: TRBJ2-3
DNA: TGTGCCAGCAGTGACAGGGGGCCAGGAGATACGCAGTATTTT
CDR3: CASSDRGPGDTQYF

size: -
V: TRBV6-5
D: -
J: TRBJ1-1
DNA: TGTGCCAGCACGAGGGCAGCGAACACTGAAGCTTTCTTT
CDR3: CASTRAANTEAFF

size: -
V: TRBV4-1
D: TRBD1
J: TRBJ1-1
DNA: TGCGCCAGCAGCCAAGATCAGGGGGCGGTAGGCACTGAAGCTTTCTTT
CDR3: CASSQDQGAVGTEAFF

size: -
V: TRBV19
D: -
J: TRBJ1-5
DNA: TGTGCCAGTAGTTGGCGGGGGAGGGGCAGCAATCAGCCCCAGCATTTT
CDR3: CASSWRGRGSNQPQHF

size: few
V: TRBV27
D: TRBD1
J: TRBJ1-5
DNA: TGTGCCAGCAGCCAGGGGGCGAGCAATCAGCCCCAGCATTTT
CDR3: CASSQGASNQPQHF

size: few
V: TRBV6-2/TRBV6-3
D: -
J: TRBJ1-1
DNA: TGTGCCAGCAGTTACCTAAGGGGGTCGAAATCGAACACTGAAGCTTTCTTT
CDR3: CASSYLRGSKSNTEAFF

size: -
V: TRBV10-3
D: TRBD1
J: TRBJ1-5
DNA: TGTGCCATCAGTGGGGATCAGGGGGCTAATCAGCCCCAGCATTTT
CDR3: CAISGDQGANQPQHF

size: -
V: TRBV28
D: -
J: TRBJ1-1
DNA: TGTGCCAGCCACTCTCCCCCCAAAGCTTTCTTT
CDR3: CASHSPPKAFF

size: -
V: TRBV27
D: TRBD1
J: TRBJ1-2
DNA: TGTGCCAGCGCTGGACTCAGGGGGCGCGGTGGCTACACCTTC
CDR3: CASAGLRGRGGYTF

size: -
V: TRBV30
D: TRBD1
J: TRBJ1-1
DNA: TGTGCCTGGAGCCGGGACAGGGGACTAGCGGTAAGGACTGAAGCTTTCTTT
CDR3: CAWSRDRGLAVRTEAFF

size: -
V: TRBV3-1/TRBV3-2
D: TRBD2
J: TRBJ2-1
DNA: TGTGCCAGCAGCCAAGAATCCTGCCCGGGAGGTTCCTACAATGAGCAGTTCTTC
CDR3: CASSQESCPGGSYNEQFF

size: -
V: TRBV19
D: -
J: TRBJ1-1
DNA: TGTGCCAGTAAAACAGGGAAAGGAAACACTGAAGCTTTCTTT
CDR3: CASKTGKGNTEAFF

size: once
V: TRBV6-6
D: -
J: TRBJ2-1
DNA: TGTGCCAGCAGTTACTCACAGGGAAGAAACAATGAGCAGTTCTTC
CDR3: CASSYSQGRNNEQFF

size: -
V: TRBV6-2/TRBV6-3
D: -
J: TRBJ1-5
DNA: TGTGCCAGCAGTTACCACAGGGATAGCGGGCGCAATCAGCCCCAGCATTTT
CDR3: CASSYHRDSGRNQPQHF

size: -
V: TRBV7-9
D: TRBD2
J: TRBJ2-3
DNA: TGTGCCAGCAGCTACGGGGGGTTTAGCACAGATACGCAGTATTTT
CDR3: CASSYGGFSTDTQYF

size: -
V: TRBV5-1
D: -
J: TRBJ1-1
DNA: TGCGCCAGCAGCTTGGCCTGGACGGGCCCGGGGGGCACTGAAGCTTTCTTT
CDR3: CASSLAWTGPGGTEAFF

size: few
V: TRBV19
D: TRBD1
J: TRBJ1-5
DNA: TGTGCCAGTAGGAACAGGCCGGACAGGGTGAATCAGCCCCAGCATTTT
CDR3: CASRNRPDRVNQPQHF

size: -
V: TRBV27
D: TRBD1
J: TRBJ1-5
DNA: TGTGCTGTGGGGACAGGTGAGGGGTATAGCAATCAGCCCCAGCATTTT
CDR3: CAVGTGEGYSNQPQHF

size: -
V: TRBV18
D: TRBD2
J: TRBJ2-3
DNA: TGTGCCAGCTCACCCCGGCTAGCGGGAAGGAGAGATACGCAGTATTTT
CDR3: CASSPRLAGRRDTQYF

size: -
V: TRBV18
D: -
J: TRBJ2-3
DNA: TGTGCCAGCTCACCTCAGGGCCCGACCACAGATACGCAGTATTTT
CDR3: CASSPQGPTTDTQYF

size: -
V: TRBV2
D: TRBD1
J: TRBJ1-6
DNA: TGTGCCAGCAGTACCGGGACAGATAATTCACCCCTCCACTTT
CDR3: CASSTGTDNSPLHF

size: -
V: TRBV4-2
D: -
J: TRBJ1-2
DNA: TGTGCCAGCAGCCATCTACAGGACGGCTACACCTTC
CDR3: CASSHLQDGYTF

size: -
V: TRBV5-1
D: TRBD1
J: TRBJ1-3
DNA: TGCGCCAGCAGCTCGGGGGGACAGGGACACACCATATATTTT
CDR3: CASSSGGQGHTIYF

size: -
V: TRBV7-3
D: TRBD2
J: TRBJ2-1
DNA: TGTGCCAGCAGCTTGACTAGCGCCTCCTACAATGAGCAGTTCTTC
CDR3: CASSLTSASYNEQFF

size: -
V: TRBV19
D: TRBD1
J: TRBJ2-2
DNA: TGTGCCAGTAAGCTGGCAGGGGGGAACACCGGGGAGCTGTTTTTT
CDR3: CASKLAGGNTGELFF

size: once
V: TRBV6-6
D: TRBD1
J: TRBJ1-4
DNA: TGTGCCAGCAGCAGCCACCGGGGACAGGGGCAGAGAAAGGGGAATGAAAAACTGTTTTTT
CDR3: CASSSHRGQGQRKGNEKLFF

size: -
V: TRBV5-1
D: TRBD1
J: TRBJ2-1
DNA: TGCGCCAGCAGCTTAGAGCTTGGACAGGGTTCCTACAATGAGCAGTTCTTC
CDR3: CASSLELGQGSYNEQFF

size: -
V: TRBV5-4
D: TRBD2
J: TRBJ2-3
DNA: TGTGCCAGCAGCCGAGCTAGCGGGGGGTCAGATACGCAGTATTTT
CDR3: CASSRASGGSDTQYF

size: -
V: TRBV5-8
D: TRBD2
J: TRBJ2-6
DNA: TGTGCCAGCAGCTTGAGGGGTTTCGGCGGGGGCTCTGGGGCCAACGTCCTGACTTTC
CDR3: CASSLRGFGGGSGANVLTF

size: -
V: TRBV5-1
D: -
J: TRBJ1-5
DNA: TGCGCCAGCAGCCTGGGAGGGGGAGATAGCAATCAGCCCCAGCATTTT
CDR3: CASSLGGGDSNQPQHF

size: -
V: TRBV10-3
D: -
J: TRBJ2-7
DNA: TGTGCCATCAGTGGGGACACCAACGAGCAGTACTTC
CDR3: CAISGDTNEQYF

size: few
V: TRBV9
D: -
J: TRBJ1-2
DNA: TGTGCCAGCAGCGAGGAGGGTATAGATGGCTACACCTTC
CDR3: CASSEEGIDGYTF

size: -
V: TRBV4-3
D: TRBD2
J: TRBJ2-4
DNA: TGCGCCAGCAGCCTTCACACGACTAGCGGGAGTGACATTCAGTACTTC
CDR3: CASSLHTTSGSDIQYF

size: -
V: TRBV2
D: -
J: TRBJ1-5
DNA: TGTGCCAGCAGTGGACAGGAGGATCAGCCCCAGCATTTT
CDR3: CASSGQEDQPQHF

size: -
V: TRBV6-1
D: -
J: TRBJ1-5
DNA: TGTGCCAGCAGTGAAATCCGAAGAGAGCCCCAGCATTTT
CDR3: CASSEIRREPQHF

size: once
V: TRBV19
D: -
J: TRBJ1-1
DNA: TGTGCCAGTACCAACCGGCAGGTGAACACTGAAGCTTTCTTT
CDR3: CASTNRQVNTEAFF

size: -
V: TRBV24-1
D: TRBD1
J: TRBJ1-4
DNA: TGTGCCTCGCAACAGGGGCATAATGAAAAACTGTTTTTT
CDR3: CASQQGHNEKLFF

size: -
V: TRBV30
D: TRBD1
J: TRBJ1-6
DNA: TGTGCCTGGGGACAGGGTCCTAATTCACCCCTCCACTTT
CDR3: CAWGQGPNSPLHF

size: -
V: TRBV12-5
D: TRBD2
J: TRBJ2-5
DNA: TGTGCTAGTGCCTCAGGGATTTCTAGCGGGGGGACAGAGACCCAGTACTTC
CDR3: CASASGISSGGTETQYF

size: few
V: TRBV6-5
D: TRBD1
J: TRBJ1-2
DNA: TGTGCCAGCAGTTATAAAACAGGGGTTCTTATCTATGGCTACACCTTC
CDR3: CASSYKTGVLIYGYTF

size: few
V: TRBV2
D: -
J: TRBJ1-2
DNA: TGTGCAGCAGGGGCCGTAACAGACTATGGCTACACCTTC
CDR3: CAAGAVTDYGYTF

size: -
V: TRBV27
D: TRBD1
J: TRBJ2-1
DNA: TGTGCCAGCAGTGGGGGACAGGGGGGCCCGAATGAGCAGTTCTTC
CDR3: CASSGGQGGPNEQFF